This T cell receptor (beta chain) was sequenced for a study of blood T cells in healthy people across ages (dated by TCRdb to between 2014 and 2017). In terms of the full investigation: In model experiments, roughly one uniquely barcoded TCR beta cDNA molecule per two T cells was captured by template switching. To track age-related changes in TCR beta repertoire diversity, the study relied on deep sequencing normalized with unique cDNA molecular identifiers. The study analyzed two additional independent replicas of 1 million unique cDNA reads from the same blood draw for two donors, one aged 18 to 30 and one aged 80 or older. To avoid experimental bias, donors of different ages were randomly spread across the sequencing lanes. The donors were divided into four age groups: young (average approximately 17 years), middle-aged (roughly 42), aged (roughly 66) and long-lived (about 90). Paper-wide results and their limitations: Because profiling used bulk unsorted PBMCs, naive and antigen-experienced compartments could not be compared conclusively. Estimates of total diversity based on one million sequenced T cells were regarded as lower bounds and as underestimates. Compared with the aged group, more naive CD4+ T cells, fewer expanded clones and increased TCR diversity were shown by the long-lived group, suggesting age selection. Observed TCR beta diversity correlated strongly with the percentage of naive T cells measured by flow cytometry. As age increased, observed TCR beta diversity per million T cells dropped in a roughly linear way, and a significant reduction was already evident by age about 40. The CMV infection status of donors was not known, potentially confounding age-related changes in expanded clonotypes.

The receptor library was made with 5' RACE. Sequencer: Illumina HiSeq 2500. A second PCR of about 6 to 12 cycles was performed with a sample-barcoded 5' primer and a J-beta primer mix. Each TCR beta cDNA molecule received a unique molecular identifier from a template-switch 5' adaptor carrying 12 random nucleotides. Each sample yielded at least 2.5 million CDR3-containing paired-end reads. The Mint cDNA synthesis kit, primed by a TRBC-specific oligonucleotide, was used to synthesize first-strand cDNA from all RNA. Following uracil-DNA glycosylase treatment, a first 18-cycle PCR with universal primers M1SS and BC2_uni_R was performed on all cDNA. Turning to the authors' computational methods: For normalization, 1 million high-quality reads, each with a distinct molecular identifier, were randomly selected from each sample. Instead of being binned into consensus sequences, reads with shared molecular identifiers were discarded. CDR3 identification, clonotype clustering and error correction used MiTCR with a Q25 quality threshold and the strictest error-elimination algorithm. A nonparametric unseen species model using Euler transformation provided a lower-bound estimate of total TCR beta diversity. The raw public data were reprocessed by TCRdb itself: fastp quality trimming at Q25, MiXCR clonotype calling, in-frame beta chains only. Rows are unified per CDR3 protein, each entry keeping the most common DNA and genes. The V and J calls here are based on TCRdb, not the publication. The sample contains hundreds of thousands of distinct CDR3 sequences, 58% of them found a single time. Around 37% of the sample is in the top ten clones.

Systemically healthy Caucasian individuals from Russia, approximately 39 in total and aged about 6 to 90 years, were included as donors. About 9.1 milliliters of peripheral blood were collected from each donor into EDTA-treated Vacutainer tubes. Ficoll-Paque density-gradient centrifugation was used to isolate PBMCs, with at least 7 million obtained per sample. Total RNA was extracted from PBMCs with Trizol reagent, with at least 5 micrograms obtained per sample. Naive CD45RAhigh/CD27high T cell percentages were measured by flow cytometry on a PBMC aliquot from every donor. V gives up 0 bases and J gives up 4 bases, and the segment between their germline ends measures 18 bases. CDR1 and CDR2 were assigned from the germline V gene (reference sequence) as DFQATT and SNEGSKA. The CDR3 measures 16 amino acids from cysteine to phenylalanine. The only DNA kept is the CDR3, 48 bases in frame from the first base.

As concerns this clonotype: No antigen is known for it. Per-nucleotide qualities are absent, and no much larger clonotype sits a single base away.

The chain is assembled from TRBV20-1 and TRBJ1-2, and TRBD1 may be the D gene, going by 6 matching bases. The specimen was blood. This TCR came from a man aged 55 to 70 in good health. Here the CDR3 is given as CSAREQGGPFTYGYTF. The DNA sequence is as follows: TGCAGTGCTAGAGAACAGGGAGGACCTTTTACCTATGGCTACACCTTC.